A single TCR beta chain is shown here with its context. Its antigen is not known. Primed by a sample-barcoded 5' primer and a J-beta primer mix, a second PCR proceeded for roughly 7 to 12 cycles. Each sample provided no less than 2.5 million CDR3-containing paired-end reads. Using its own MiXCR run on the 5' RACE reads, TCRdb lists one record per CDR3 protein. Of 1.5 million to 2 million distinct CDR3 sequences in the sample, more than 35% were seen once. This sample was included in a study of blood T cells in healthy people across ages. The study's findings and limits: It was held that diversity estimates obtained from one million T cells represented underestimates. The CMV status of each donor remained undetermined, and this could have confounded shifts in expanded clonotypes.

The V gene's germline CDR1 is MDHEN and CDR2 SYDVKM. Trimming cost V 4 bases and J 9 bases; bases outside gene matches: 18. The CDR3 length is 18 residues. This TCR was sampled from a human donor in good health. Sequenced material: blood. J is TRBJ1-5 and V is TRBV28; the match to TRBD1 covers 10 bases. CDR3 coding DNA: TGTGCCAGCAGTTCGGGACAGGGGTTCATCCCCGCGTTTAGGCCCCAGCATTTT. It translates to CASSSGQGFIPAFRPQHF.